Included here is one T cell receptor (beta chain) sequence, with context. The antigen remains undetermined. The authors extracted at least 5 micrograms of total RNA per sample. The use of a sample-barcoded 5' primer and a J-beta primer mix characterized a second PCR of about 7 to 12 cycles. Template switching added a 12-random-nucleotide identifier to every cDNA molecule. Each sample provided no less than 3 million CDR3-containing paired-end reads. TCRdb analysed the 5' RACE reads with MiXCR anew, one entry per CDR3 protein. Among fewer than 1.5 million distinct CDR3 sequences listed, approximately 38% were seen once. The sample originates from a study of blood T cells in healthy people across ages. Study-wide points: It was not possible, with unsorted PBMCs, to conclusively compare naive and antigen-experienced cells.

The CDR3 contains 14 residues. Deletions cut 6 bases from V and 9 bases from J, with 20 bases between. From germline, CDR1 is MNHEY and CDR2 SMNVEV (reference sequence). This sequence originates from a woman aged 18-35 years in good health. V and J are TRBV27 and TRBJ1-1; weak D call: TRBD1 (5 bases). The specimen sequenced was blood. The CDR3 is CASSPRVGGLKAFF. The CDR3, as DNA: TGTGCCAGCAGCCCTAGGGTGGGGGGTCTTAAAGCTTTCTTT.